The rows below give T cell receptor beta chains drawn from one sample of a study of shared clonotypes between healthy human individuals. Here immunoSEQ multiplex PCR was the method, and the copy in TCRdb shows in-frame clones only, minus some. The sample comprises around 1.6 million clones, 98% of which are singletons, and about 0.45% rests with the top ten. Sequenced input: naive CD4+ T cells sorted from blood. The origin of the receptors is a man aged 25-45 years in good health. Each CDR3 is given without its conserved first and last residue. Each record gives: V gene, J gene, CDR3 protein.

>TRBV7-6|TRBJ1-1
ASSLAQGGTEAF
>TRBV5-4|TRBJ2-2
ASSSGTPVDTGELF
>TRBV5-4|TRBJ2-2
ASSSERGTGELF
>TRBV4-1|TRBJ2-2
ASSQSQGAGTGELF
>TRBV10-3|TRBJ2-3
AISVQGAHGTDTQY
>TRBV18|TRBJ2-7
ASSPSGLLGRAEQY
>TRBV5-1|TRBJ1-2
ASSLGGTEDGYT
>TRBV7-2|TRBJ1-1
ASSPEANTEAF
>TRBV18|TRBJ2-7
ASSPPGGTDGRRY
>TRBV18|TRBJ2-1
ASSLKTSGSPDEQF
>TRBV10-1|TRBJ2-3
ASSEEREGQNTQY
>TRBV28|TRBJ1-5
ASRLTGAGGFQPQH
>TRBV27|TRBJ1-5
ASGYNQGLSNQPQH
>TRBV7-2|TRBJ2-7
ASSFQGRAAYEQY
>TRBV5-4|TRBJ2-7
ASSLPGNYEQY
>TRBV5-1|TRBJ2-7
ASSAFSGNYEQY
>TRBV6-6|TRBJ1-1
ASSYDGGVNTEAF
>TRBV2|TRBJ2-3
ASSDSGPTDTQY
>TRBV9|TRBJ2-3
ASSVELAGGPTDTQY
>TRBV7-6|TRBJ2-1
ASSVGPTTYNEQF
>TRBV5-1|TRBJ1-1
ASSYTSGVTEAF
>TRBV29-1|TRBJ2-1
SAAKDRPYNEQF
>TRBV30|TRBJ1-1
AWSLTGSKNTEAF
>TRBV4-1|TRBJ2-3
ASSQVRRSSNTDTQY
>TRBV6-5|TRBJ1-1
ATRQPEAF
>TRBV28|TRBJ2-1
ASSTKREFYNEQF
>TRBV9|TRBJ2-2
ASSEPLFASGRVSTGELF
>TRBV19|TRBJ2-1
ASTLLAGIGVNEQF
>TRBV9|TRBJ2-2
ASSVGGFGGELF